Listed here is a single T cell receptor (beta chain). The data originate from a study of response to subunit inactivated influenza vaccine. TCRdb reanalysed the RT-PCR reads using MiXCR and keeps one entry per CDR3 protein. The sample yields approximately 310,000 distinct CDR3 sequences, 21% seen once. This CDR3 comprises 15 residues. Per the germline V gene, CDR1 is SGHKS and CDR2 is YYEKEE (reference sequence). Between the trimmed V and J ends, which lost 4 bases and 0 bases, there was a span of 11 bases. This sample comprised PBMCs from blood, obtained around 22 months after vaccination. The sequence derives from a man aged 50 to 69 who received an inactivated influenza vaccine. The chain recombines TRBV5-5 with TRBJ1-5; no clear D gene. Written as DNA, the CDR3 is TGTGCCAGCAGCCCCGGGGTTTATAGCAATCAGCCCCAGCATTTT. Its protein product is CASSPGVYSNQPQHF.